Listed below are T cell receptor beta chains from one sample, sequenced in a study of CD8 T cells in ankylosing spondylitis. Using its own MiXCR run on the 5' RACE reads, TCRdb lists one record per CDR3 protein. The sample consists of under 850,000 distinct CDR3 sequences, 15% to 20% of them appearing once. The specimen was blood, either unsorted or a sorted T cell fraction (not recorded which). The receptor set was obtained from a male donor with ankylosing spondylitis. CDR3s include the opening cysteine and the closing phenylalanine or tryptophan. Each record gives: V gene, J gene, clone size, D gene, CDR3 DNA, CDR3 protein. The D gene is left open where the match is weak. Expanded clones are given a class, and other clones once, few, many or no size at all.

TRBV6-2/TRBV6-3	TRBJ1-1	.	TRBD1	TGTGCCAGCAGAGTACAGGGGATGAACACTGAAGCTTTCTTT	CASRVQGMNTEAFF
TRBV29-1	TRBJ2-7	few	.	TGCAGCGTTGGAAACCCCCCCTACGAGCAGTACTTC	CSVGNPPYEQYF
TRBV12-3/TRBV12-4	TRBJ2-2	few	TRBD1	TGTGCCAGCAGTGTGGACAGGGCGGCCGGGGAGCTGTTTTTT	CASSVDRAAGELFF
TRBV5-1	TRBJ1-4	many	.	TGCGCCAGCAGCGGTGGACAAGGCGGAACTGAAAAACTGTTTTTT	CASSGGQGGTEKLFF
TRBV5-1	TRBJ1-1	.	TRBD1	TGCGCCAGCAGCTTGGCGATCGACAGGGGAGCTTTCTTT	CASSLAIDRGAFF
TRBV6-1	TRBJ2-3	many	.	TGTGCCAGCAGTGAAGGTCACGGTCCAGATACGCAGTATTTT	CASSEGHGPDTQYF
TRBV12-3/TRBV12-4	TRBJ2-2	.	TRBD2	TGTGCCAGCAGTATCGGGACTAGCGGGGGGGTCAACACCGGGGAGCTGTTTTTT	CASSIGTSGGVNTGELFF
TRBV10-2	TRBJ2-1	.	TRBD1	TGCGCCAGTGCCACAGGGGGCTTAAATGAGCAGTTCTTC	CASATGGLNEQFF
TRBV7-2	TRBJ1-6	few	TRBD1	TGTGCCAGCAGCCCCGGGACAGGGAATAATTCACCCCTCCACTTT	CASSPGTGNNSPLHF
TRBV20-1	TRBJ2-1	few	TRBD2	TGCAGTGCTAGTCCTTCCCCGGGACTAGCTGACAATGAGCAGTTCTTC	CSASPSPGLADNEQFF
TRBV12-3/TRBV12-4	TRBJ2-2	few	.	TGTGCCAGCAGTTTCGCTAGCCCTACCAGCGGGGAGCTGTTTTTT	CASSFASPTSGELFF
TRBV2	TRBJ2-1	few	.	TGTGCCAGCGGCAGGGGCCAAAGGCGGAATGAGCAGTTCTTC	CASGRGQRRNEQFF
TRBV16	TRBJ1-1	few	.	TGTGCCAGCAGCCAACAGGGTAGCTCTGAAGCTTTCTTT	CASSQQGSSEAFF
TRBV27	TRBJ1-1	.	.	TGTGCCAGCACGGCCGTGAACACTGAAGCTTTCTTT	CASTAVNTEAFF